The sequence of this T cell receptor (beta chain) was determined in a study of beta chain features in type 1 diabetes. Study-wide findings and caveats: Shortening of TCRB CDR3s, moderate but significant, appeared in all four CD4+ subsets of Type 1 diabetes patients.

This clone was seen a few times. Its antigen is not known. Unmatched junction bases numbered 12, after V lost 3 bases and J lost 8 bases. The length of the CDR3 is 16 residues. Germline loops: CDR1 SGDLS, CDR2 YYNGEE. Expressed TCRB transcripts were sequenced because the isolated RNA had all been reverse transcribed beforehand. The repertoire was sequenced with immunoSEQ multiplex PCR; TCRdb's copy has only in-frame clones and lacks some. Of under 400,000 clones in the sample, around 12% were seen once. Source material: naive CD4+ T cells from blood. The receptor was isolated from a woman aged 18-35 years with type 1 diabetes. This chain uses TRBV9 with TRBJ1-4; 8 bases are a match to TRBD1. CDR3 residues: CASSEGDRTLGEKLFF. Written as DNA, the CDR3 is TGTGCCAGCAGCGAGGGGGACAGGACCCTTGGGGAAAAACTGTTTTTT.